The 23 T cell receptor beta chains below come from one sample, sequenced in a study of PD-L1 blockade in urothelial cancer. The sample's time point: peripheral blood 6 weeks after treatment start. The table came from immunoSEQ multiplex PCR; TCRdb's copy has only in-frame clones and leaves some out. The sample contains roughly 76,000 clones, around 90% of which appear only once. The sample here was PBMCs, taken around atezolizumab (anti-PD-L1) treatment. These receptors were collected from a woman older than 75 with urothelial cancer.

This chain links TRBV5-8 with TRBJ1-4, with TRBD1 matching 9 bases. The J segment lost 4 bases and the V segment lost 3 bases, leaving 4 bases of the junction unmatched. The length of the CDR3 is 15 residues. Germline CDR1 is SGHTS and CDR2 is YDEGEE. The CDR3 coding sequence is TGTGCCAGCAGCTCGGGGACAGGGCTTAATGAAAAACTGTTTTTT. Translating gives CASSSGTGLNEKLFF.

The V and J genes are TRBV27 and TRBJ2-7, with a weak D call TRBD2 (6 bases). Germline-derived CDR1 and CDR2 are MNHEY and SMNVEV (reference sequence). The V end lost 2 bases, the J end lost 7 bases, and 18 bases lay between the germline ends. CDR3 length: 15 residues. CDR3 loop: CASSLTAGPGGEQYF. DNA of the CDR3: TGTGCCAGCAGTTTAACGGCGGGACCCGGGGGAGAGCAGTACTTC.

This chain links TRBV4-2 with TRBJ2-2, with no clear D. CDR3 length equals 16 residues. Germline V gene data show CDR1 as LGHNA and CDR2 as YNFKEQ. Between the trimmed V and J ends, which lost 4 bases and 4 bases, there was a span of 16 bases. CDR3 region: CASSPPVVRGTGELFF. The CDR3 DNA reads TGTGCCAGCAGCCCGCCGGTAGTCAGAGGCACCGGGGAGCTGTTTTTT.

This clone was seen only a few times. This sequence joins TRBV5-1 and TRBJ2-2; 8 bases align to TRBD1. Looked up from germline, CDR1 is SGHRS and CDR2 is YFSETQ. The CDR3 extends over 16 amino acids. J gave up 2 bases and V 0 bases, and 3 bases lay outside the gene matches. DNA for the CDR3: TGCGCCAGCAGCTTGGGACAGGGGTTTAACACCGGGGAGCTGTTTTTT. It is translated as CASSLGQGFNTGELFF. Combining the CDR3 with reference TRBV5-1 and TRBJ2-2 gives the whole variable domain KAGVTQTPRYLIKTRGQQVTLSCSPISGHRSVSWYQQTPGQGLQFLFEYFSETQRNKGNFPGRFSGRQFSNSRSEMNVSTLELGDSALYLCASSLGQGFNTGELFFGEGSRLTVL.

The J gene is TRBJ1-2, the V gene TRBV2; perhaps TRBD1 as D (6 bases). The CDR3 sequence is 15 residues long. The germline CDR1 and CDR2 sequences are SNHLY and FYNNEI. V was pared by 2 bases and J by 7 bases, with 17 bases between. As DNA, the CDR3 is TGTGCCAGCAGTGAATCAACAGGGACTAGCGGTGGCTACACCTTC. Amino acid sequence: CASSESTGTSGGYTF. The full variable domain, completed using reference TRBV2 and TRBJ1-2, is EPEVTQTPSHQVTQMGQEVILRCVPISNHLYFYWYRQILGQKVEFLVSFYNNEISEKSEIFDDQFSVERPDGSNFTLKIRSTKLEDSAMYFCASSESTGTSGGYTFGSGTRLTVV.

This clone occurred once. This rearrangement joins TRBV28 to TRBJ2-7; no clear D. The CDR3 totals 15 residues. Per the germline V gene, CDR1 is MDHEN and CDR2 is SYDVKM. With 7 bases removed from V and 2 bases from J, the gap between germline ends came to 18 bases. CDR3 in DNA: TGTGCCAGCAAACCGGGTTTCCGGTCCCCCTACGAGCAGTACTTC. It yields the protein CASKPGFRSPYEQYF.

The gene calls are TRBV7-8 and TRBJ1-2; TRBD1 aligns across 9 bases. The CDR3 totals 12 residues. J lost 13 bases, V lost 5 bases, and 8 bases had no gene match. Germline V CDR1 and CDR2: SGHVS, FQNEAQ. This chain's CDR3 is CASSHRDRESTF. CDR3 sequence (DNA): TGTGCCAGCAGCCACCGGGACAGGGAATCCACCTTC.

This chain uses TRBV5-1 with TRBJ1-1; 8 bases fit TRBD1. The V and J ends lost 2 bases and 3 bases, in that order; junction bases with no gene match: 3. Looked up from germline, CDR1 is SGHRS and CDR2 is YFSETQ. CDR3 length: 14 residues. Written as DNA, the CDR3 is TGCGCCAGCAGCTTACAGGGGGGGGACACTGAAGCTTTCTTT. Its translation is CASSLQGGDTEAFF.

The gene calls are TRBV2 and TRBJ1-3; unclear D gene. Per germline, CDR1 SNHLY and CDR2 FYNNEI. CDR3 length: 17 residues. V lost 5 bases and J lost 0, with 17 bases in between. The CDR3 region has the DNA TGTGCCAGCAGTCCCCGGTTTAACCCCCTCTCTGGAAACACCATATATTTT. Amino acids: CASSPRFNPLSGNTIYF.

The CDR3 DNA reads TGTGCCAGCAGACTAGAGTTGGACACTGAAGCTTTCTTT. It encodes CASRLELDTEAFF. The rearrangement uses TRBV7-8 and TRBJ1-1; D unresolved. CDR1 and CDR2 (germline): SGHVS, FQNEAQ. The CDR3 loop spans 13 amino acids. Trimming cost V 6 bases and J 3 bases, with 11 bases left between them.

V is TRBV4-2 and J is TRBJ1-2; 9 nucleotides align to TRBD1. Germline CDR1 reads LGHNA; CDR2 reads YNFKEQ. CDR3 length equals 18 residues. Trimming took 1 base from V and 8 from J; bases not matched to a gene: 17. CDR3 region: CASSQVRTGQGFLGGYTF. Written as DNA, the CDR3 is TGTGCCAGCAGCCAAGTGAGAACGGGACAGGGATTTCTAGGCGGCTACACCTTC.

The J gene is TRBJ2-7, the V gene TRBV5-1, with 7 nucleotides matching TRBD1. Germline lookup yields CDR1 SGHRS and CDR2 YFSETQ. The CDR3 extends over 14 amino acids. With V trimmed by 0 bases and J by 2 bases, 2 bases remained unmatched. The CDR3 region has the DNA TGCGCCAGCAGCTTGGACAGGGGTCCCTACGAGCAGTACTTC. It codes for CASSLDRGPYEQYF.

The chain links TRBV27 to TRBJ2-4; D remains unclear. Germline V CDR1 and CDR2: MNHEY, SMNVEV (reference sequence). The CDR3 sequence is 16 residues long. V lost 1 base, J lost 6 bases, and 16 bases lay in between. CDR3 coding DNA: TGTGCCAGCAGTTTATTAGGAGATCCTACCGGAAACATTCAGTACTTC. Its translation: CASSLLGDPTGNIQYF.

V is TRBV5-8 and J is TRBJ2-7; TRBD1 agrees at 9 bases. V trimming: 6 bases; J trimming: 12 bases; junction bases outside the gene matches: 10. The CDR3 covers 12 residues. In germline, CDR1 is SGHTS, CDR2 YDEGEE. The CDR3 region has the DNA TGTGCCAGCACCACCGGACAGGGGACCCCGTACTTC. It codes for CASTTGQGTPYF.

The CDR3 region has the DNA TGTGCCAGCAGCCCAGTCGGGAACTATGGCTACACCTTC. It yields the protein CASSPVGNYGYTF. The chain carries TRBV13 and TRBJ1-2; D is ambiguous. This CDR3 has 13 amino acids. V was cut by 5 bases and J by 2 bases, with 9 bases left in between. CDR1 and CDR2 (germline): PRHDT, FYEKMQ (reference sequence).

The chain is built from TRBV19 and TRBJ1-2, with 11 bases identical to TRBD1. The CDR3 is 15 residues long. With 7 bases clipped from V and 3 bases from J, the junction kept 7 bases outside the gene matches. The V gene's germline CDR1 is LNHDA and CDR2 SQIVND (reference sequence). Written as DNA, the CDR3 is TGTGCCAGTACGGCCCGGACAGGGGGCTACTATGGCTACACCTTC. Amino acids: CASTARTGGYYGYTF.

The chain carries TRBV7-6 and TRBJ2-1; 12 bases map to TRBD1. The CDR3 is 17 amino acids. The germline V gene encodes CDR1 SGHVS and CDR2 FNYEAQ. Germline trimming cut 4 bases from V and 7 bases from J; bases unmatched to any gene: 11. CDR3 loop: CASSSPGQGAGLNEQFF. The CDR3 DNA follows: TGTGCCAGCAGCTCGCCGGGACAGGGGGCTGGTTTGAATGAGCAGTTCTTC.

V usage is TRBV7-9 and J usage is TRBJ1-5; 7 nucleotides match TRBD1. In germline, CDR1 is SEHNR, CDR2 FQNEAQ (reference sequence). J gave up 3 bases and V 1 base, and 3 bases lay outside the gene matches. This CDR3 has 15 residues. The CDR3 sequence is CASSLGTGFNQPQHF. For the CDR3, the DNA is TGTGCCAGCAGCTTAGGGACAGGCTTCAATCAGCCCCAGCATTTT.

This sequence joins TRBV7-9 and TRBJ1-3, with TRBD1 as a possible D gene (6 bases). The CDR3 runs 15 residues. Trimming pared 5 bases from V and 4 bases from J, leaving 15 bases between. Germline values: CDR1 SEHNR, CDR2 FQNEAQ (reference sequence). In DNA form, the CDR3 reads TGTGCCAGCAGCCCTATTACAGGGTCAGGAAACACCATATATTTT. Translation gives CASSPITGSGNTIYF.

The chain recombines TRBV6-1 with TRBJ2-1; TRBD2 matches 7 bases. Germline CDR1 and CDR2: MNHNS and SASEGT. This CDR3 is built from 16 residues. Losses at the gene ends were 2 bases for V and 8 bases for J; bases not matched to a gene: 12. CDR3 sequence: CASSEQREVSSHEQFF. The CDR3, as DNA: TGTGCCAGCAGTGAACAACGGGAGGTCTCGTCGCATGAGCAGTTCTTC.

V and J are TRBV10-2 and TRBJ1-1, with 7 bases fitting TRBD1. V lost 2 bases and J lost 0; bases outside the gene matches: 3. There are 15 residues in the CDR3. Germline V gene sequence: CDR1 WSHSY, CDR2 SAAADI. The CDR3 bases are TGCGCCAGCAGTGAGATGGGACAGCTGAACACTGAAGCTTTCTTT. It is translated as CASSEMGQLNTEAFF.

This clone has only one observation. The CDR3 sequence: CASSVGIAGAEGEQYF. CDR3 sequence (DNA): TGTGCCAGCAGCGTAGGAATAGCGGGAGCCGAGGGTGAGCAGTACTTC. The chain joins TRBV9 to TRBJ2-7; TRBD2 agrees at 9 bases. CDR1 and CDR2 from the germline V gene are SGDLS and YYNGEE. The CDR3 totals 16 residues. V trimming: 0 bases; J trimming: 7 bases; junction bases outside the gene matches: 11.

The J gene is TRBJ1-2, the V gene TRBV6-4; D is uncertain. Trimming removed 6 bases from V and 3 bases from J, with 17 bases in between. Germline CDR1 reads MRHNA; CDR2 reads SNTAGT. The CDR3 length is 15 residues. In DNA form, the CDR3 reads TGTGCCAGCAGGGGCTCCCCGCCTAACGACTATGGCTACACCTTC. This codes for CASRGSPPNDYGYTF.